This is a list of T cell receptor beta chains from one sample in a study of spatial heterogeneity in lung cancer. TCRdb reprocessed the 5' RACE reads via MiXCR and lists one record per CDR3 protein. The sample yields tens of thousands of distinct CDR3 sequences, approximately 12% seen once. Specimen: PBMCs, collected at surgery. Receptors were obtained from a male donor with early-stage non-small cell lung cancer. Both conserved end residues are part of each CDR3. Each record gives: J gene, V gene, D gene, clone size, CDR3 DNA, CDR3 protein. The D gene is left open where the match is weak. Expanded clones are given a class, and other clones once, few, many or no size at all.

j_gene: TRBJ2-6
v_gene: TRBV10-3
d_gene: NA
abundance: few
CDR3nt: TGTGCCATCAGTGCCGGGACAAACTCTGGGGCCAACGTCCTGACTTTC
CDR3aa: CAISAGTNSGANVLTF

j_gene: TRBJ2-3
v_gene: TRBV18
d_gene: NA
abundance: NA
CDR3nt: TGTGCCAGCTCACCCAGGGTTAACACAGATACGCAGTATTTT
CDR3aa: CASSPRVNTDTQYF

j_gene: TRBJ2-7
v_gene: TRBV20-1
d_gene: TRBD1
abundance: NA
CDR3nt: TGCAGTGCCCGTTGGACAGGGGGCGGCGAGCAGTACTTC
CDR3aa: CSARWTGGGEQYF

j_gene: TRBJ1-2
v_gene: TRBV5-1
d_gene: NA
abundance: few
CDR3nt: TGCGCCAGCAGCTTGCGGGGAGGGGACTACTCCTATGGCTACACCTTC
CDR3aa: CASSLRGGDYSYGYTF

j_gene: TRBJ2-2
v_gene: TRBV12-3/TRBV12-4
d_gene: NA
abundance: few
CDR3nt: TGTGCCAGCAGTTCACTGAACACCGGGGAGCTGTTTTTT
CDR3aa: CASSSLNTGELFF

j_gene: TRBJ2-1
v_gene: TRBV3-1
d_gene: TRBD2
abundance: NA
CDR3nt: TGTGCCAGCAGCCAAGATTGGGCGGGAGGCCCGGAGTTCTTC
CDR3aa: CASSQDWAGGPEFF

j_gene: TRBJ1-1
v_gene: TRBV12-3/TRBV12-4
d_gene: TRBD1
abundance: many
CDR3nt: TGTGCCAGCAGTTTGGGACAGGGAGCCGAAGCTTTCTTT
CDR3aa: CASSLGQGAEAFF

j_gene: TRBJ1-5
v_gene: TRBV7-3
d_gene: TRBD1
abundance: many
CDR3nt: TGTGCCAGCTCGCCGACAGGGGAGAAAGGGCCCCAGCATTTT
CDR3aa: CASSPTGEKGPQHF

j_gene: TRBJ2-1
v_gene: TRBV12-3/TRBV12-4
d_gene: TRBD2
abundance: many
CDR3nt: TGTGCCAGCGCCCCGGGACTAGCGGGAGGTGAGCAGTTCTTC
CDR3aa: CASAPGLAGGEQFF

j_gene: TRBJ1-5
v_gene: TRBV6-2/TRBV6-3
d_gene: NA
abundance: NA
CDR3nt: TGTGCCAGCACCGCGGTAGATAGCGGAAATCAGCCCCAGCATTTT
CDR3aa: CASTAVDSGNQPQHF

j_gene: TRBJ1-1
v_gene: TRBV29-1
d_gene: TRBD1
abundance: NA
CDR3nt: TGCAGCGCCGCCAATAAATACGACAGGGGTGGGACTGAAGCTTTCTTT
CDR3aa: CSAANKYDRGGTEAFF

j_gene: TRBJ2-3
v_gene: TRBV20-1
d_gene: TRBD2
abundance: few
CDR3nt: TGCAGTGCTACTAGCGGGGGGGAACTAGATACGCAGTATTTT
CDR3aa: CSATSGGELDTQYF

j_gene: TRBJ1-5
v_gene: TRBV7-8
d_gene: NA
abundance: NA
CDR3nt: TGTGCCAGCAGCTTACTCCGGGGCCGTAGCAATCAGCCCCAGCATTTT
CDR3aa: CASSLLRGRSNQPQHF

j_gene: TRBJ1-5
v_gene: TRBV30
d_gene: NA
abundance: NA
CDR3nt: TGTGCCTGGAGTGTACTTGATAATCAGCCCCAGCATTTT
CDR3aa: CAWSVLDNQPQHF

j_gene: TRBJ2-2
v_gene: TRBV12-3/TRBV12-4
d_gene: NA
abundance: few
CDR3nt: TGTGCCAGCAGTTCCCAGGGGGGGAACACCGGGGAGCTGTTTTTT
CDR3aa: CASSSQGGNTGELFF

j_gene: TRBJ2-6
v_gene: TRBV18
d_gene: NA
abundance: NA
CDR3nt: TGTGCCAGCTCACCACCGACGGGGGCGGATGGGGCCAACGTCCTGACTTTC
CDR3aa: CASSPPTGADGANVLTF

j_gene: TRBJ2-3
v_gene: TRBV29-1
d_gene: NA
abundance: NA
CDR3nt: TGCAGCGTGGGTCGACTAGGGGATACGCAGTATTTT
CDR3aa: CSVGRLGDTQYF

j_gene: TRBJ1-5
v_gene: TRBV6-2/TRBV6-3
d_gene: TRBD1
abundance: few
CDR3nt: TGTGCCAGCAGACGTGGACAGGGGGGAAGCAATCAGCCCCAGCATTTT
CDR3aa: CASRRGQGGSNQPQHF

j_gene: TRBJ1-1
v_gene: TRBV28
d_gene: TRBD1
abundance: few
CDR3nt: TGTGCCAGCTTCGGGACAGCCACTGAAGCTTTCTTT
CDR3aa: CASFGTATEAFF

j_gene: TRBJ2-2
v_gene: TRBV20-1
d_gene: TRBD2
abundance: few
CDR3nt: TGCAGTGCTAGAGTGTCTAGCGGATACACCGGGGAGCTGTTTTTT
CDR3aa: CSARVSSGYTGELFF

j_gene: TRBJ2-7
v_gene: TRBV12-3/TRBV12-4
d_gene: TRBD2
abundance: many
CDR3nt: TGTGCCAGCAACTGGGGCCTAGCGGGAATGAACGAGCAGTACTTC
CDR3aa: CASNWGLAGMNEQYF

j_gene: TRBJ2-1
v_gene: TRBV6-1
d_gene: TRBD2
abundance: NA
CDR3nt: TGTGCCAGCAGACTAGCGGGGGGCCTTTCCTACAATGAGCAGTTCTTC
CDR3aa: CASRLAGGLSYNEQFF

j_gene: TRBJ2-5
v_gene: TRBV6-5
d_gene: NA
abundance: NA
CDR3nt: TGTGCCAGCAGTTTCCGGGGGTACAACCCCCAAGAGACCCAGTACTTC
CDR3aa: CASSFRGYNPQETQYF

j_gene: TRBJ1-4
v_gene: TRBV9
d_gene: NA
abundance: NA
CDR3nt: TGTGCCAGCAGCTCCCCAGGGGTTAATGAAAAACTGTTTTTT
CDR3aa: CASSSPGVNEKLFF

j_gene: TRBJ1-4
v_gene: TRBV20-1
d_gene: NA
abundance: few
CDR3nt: TGCAGTGCTAGAGAAGGGGTTTTGCCTAATGAAAAACTGTTTTTT
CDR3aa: CSAREGVLPNEKLFF

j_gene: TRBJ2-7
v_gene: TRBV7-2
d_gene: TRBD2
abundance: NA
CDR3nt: TGTGCCAGCAGCTTACGGGGTTCTAGCGGGAGAAGGCCCTACGAGCAGTACTTC
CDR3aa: CASSLRGSSGRRPYEQYF

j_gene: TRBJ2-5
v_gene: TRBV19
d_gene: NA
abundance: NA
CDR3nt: TGTGCCAGTAGTATGTCGCCAGTAGGAGAGACCCAGTACTTC
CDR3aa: CASSMSPVGETQYF

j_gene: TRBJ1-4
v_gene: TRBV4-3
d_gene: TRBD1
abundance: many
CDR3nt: TGCGCCAGCAGCCAAGAAGGGACAGGAAATGAAAAACTGTTTTTT
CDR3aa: CASSQEGTGNEKLFF

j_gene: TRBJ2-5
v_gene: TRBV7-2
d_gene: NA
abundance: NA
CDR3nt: TGTGCCAGCAGCTTTGAGGCCCGAGAGACCCAGTACTTC
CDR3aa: CASSFEARETQYF

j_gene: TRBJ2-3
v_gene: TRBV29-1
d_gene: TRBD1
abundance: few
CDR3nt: TGCAGCGGGGACAGTGGGACAGATACGCAGTATTTT
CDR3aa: CSGDSGTDTQYF

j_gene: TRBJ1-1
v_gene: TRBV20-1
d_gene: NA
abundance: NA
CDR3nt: TGCAGTGCTAGTCCCACTGAAGCTTTCTTT
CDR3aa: CSASPTEAFF

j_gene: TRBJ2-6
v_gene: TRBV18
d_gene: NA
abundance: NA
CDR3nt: TGTGCCAGCTCAGAACGGCGTGGGGCCAACGTCCTGACTTTC
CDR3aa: CASSERRGANVLTF

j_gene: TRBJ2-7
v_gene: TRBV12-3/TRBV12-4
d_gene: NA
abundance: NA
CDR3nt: TGTGCCAGCAGTCCCGGGACCTCCTACGAGCAGTACTTC
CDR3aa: CASSPGTSYEQYF

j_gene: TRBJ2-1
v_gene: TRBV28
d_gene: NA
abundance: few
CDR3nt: TGTGCCAGCAGTTTTGGGGAAACTTACAATGAGCAGTTCTTC
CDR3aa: CASSFGETYNEQFF

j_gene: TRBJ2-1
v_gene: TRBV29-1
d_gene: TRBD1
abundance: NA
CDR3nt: TGCAGCGCTCGAGACAGGGTAGTTGCGAATGAGCAGTTCTTC
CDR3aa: CSARDRVVANEQFF

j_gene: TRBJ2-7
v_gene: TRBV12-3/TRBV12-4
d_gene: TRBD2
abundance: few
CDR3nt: TGTGCCAGCAGCCTTAAGCGGGAGGGTAGATCCTACGAGCAGTACTTC
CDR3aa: CASSLKREGRSYEQYF

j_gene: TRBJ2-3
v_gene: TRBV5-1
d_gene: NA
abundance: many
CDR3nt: TGCGCCAGCAGCTCCCAAGGGGCGGGTTCCGATACGCAGTATTTT
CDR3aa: CASSSQGAGSDTQYF

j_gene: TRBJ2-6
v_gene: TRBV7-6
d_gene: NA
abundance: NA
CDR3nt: TGTGCCAGCAGCTTAATGCCCGGGATTGGCTATGGGGCCAACGTCCTGACTTTC
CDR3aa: CASSLMPGIGYGANVLTF

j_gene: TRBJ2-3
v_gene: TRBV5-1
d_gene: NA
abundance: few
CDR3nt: TGCGCCAGCCAAGTCGATGGGAGTGGAGATACGCAGTATTTT
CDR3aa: CASQVDGSGDTQYF